A selection of T cell receptor beta chains follows, all from one sample in a study of cytomegalovirus exposure and HLA in healthy donors. Clones were read by immunoSEQ multiplex PCR, and TCRdb kept only the in-frame ones, dropping some. The table records 190,000 or so clones, around 81% of them present only once. Material for sequencing was PBMCs. These receptors originate from a woman under 30 in good health and CMV-seropositive. CDR3s include the opening cysteine and the closing phenylalanine or tryptophan. The order of the fields is CDR3 length, clone size, D gene, V gene, J gene, CDR3 DNA, CDR3 protein. D genes are given only for firm matches. Expanded clones get a size class; other rows say once, few or many, or leave the size out.

>14|-|-|TRBV19|TRBJ2-7
TGTGCCAGTAGTATAGCCGGACAGTCCTACGAGCAGTACTTC
CASSIAGQSYEQYF
>15|-|TRBD1|TRBV5-1|TRBJ1-1
TGCGCCAGCCGAGAGGCAGGGGGCTTTAACACTGAAGCTTTCTTT
CASREAGGFNTEAFF
>14|-|-|TRBV6-1|TRBJ2-7
TGTGCCAGCAGCCCAGGGTACGCCGTTGGAGAGCAGTACTTC
CASSPGYAVGEQYF
>16|-|TRBD2|TRBV7-6|TRBJ2-5
TGTGCCAGCAGCTACTCGGGACTAGCGGGGGAAGTCGCCCAGTACTTC
CASSYSGLAGEVAQYF
>14|-|-|TRBV5-6|TRBJ1-2
TGTGCCAGCAGCCAAGAACCCCGAGGCTATGGCTACACCTTC
CASSQEPRGYGYTF
>16|-|-|TRBV18|TRBJ1-3
TGTGCCAGCTCACCGAGCAGGGCAGGCTCTGGAAACACCATATATTTT
CASSPSRAGSGNTIYF
>15|-|TRBD1|TRBV7-9|TRBJ1-3
TGTGCCAGCAGTCGGGACAGGGTGAATGGAAACACCATATATTTT
CASSRDRVNGNTIYF
>16|once|-|TRBV2|TRBJ1-3
TGTGCCAGCAGTGAACGGGTACCGAACTCTGGAAACACCATATATTTT
CASSERVPNSGNTIYF
>14|-|-|TRBV4-1|TRBJ2-1
TGCGCCAGCAGCTTTTCTCCTCGGGATTTTGAGCAGTTCTTC
CASSFSPRDFEQFF
>15|-|-|TRBV5-1|TRBJ1-1
TGCGCCAGCAGCTTGAATATGGAGGGGAACACTGAAGCTTTCTTT
CASSLNMEGNTEAFF
>15|-|TRBD1|TRBV2|TRBJ1-5
TGTGCCAGCAGCGCCGGGACAGCTACCAATCAGCCCCAGCATTTT
CASSAGTATNQPQHF
>15|-|TRBD1|TRBV10-3|TRBJ2-1
TGTGCCATCAGTGAGCGGGACAGAACTTACAATGAGCAGTTCTTC
CAISERDRTYNEQFF
>16|-|-|TRBV4-1|TRBJ2-1
TGCGCCAGCAGCCAAGTCTCGGAGCGCGGGACCAATGAGCAGTTCTTC
CASSQVSERGTNEQFF
>17|-|-|TRBV6-1|TRBJ1-2
TGTGCCAGCAGTGAACTATCTTGGCGGGGGGGAGGCTATGGCTACACCTTC
CASSELSWRGGGYGYTF
>13|-|TRBD1|TRBV9|TRBJ2-2
TGTGCCAGCGCGGACAGGGTGTCCGGGGAGCTGTTTTTT
CASADRVSGELFF
>15|-|-|TRBV29-1|TRBJ1-1
TGCAGCGTTGAATCTGACATGTGGCGGAACACTGAAGCTTTCTTT
CSVESDMWRNTEAFF